This T cell receptor beta chain stems from a study of T cell repertoires in cytomegalovirus infection. Study-level points and caveats: Totalled public TCR beta family frequency picked out people who carried CMV plus the relevant HLA.

CDR1 and CDR2 from the germline V gene are SGHTA and FQGTGA. Trimming left V 1 base short and J 8 bases short, with 12 bases between. This CDR3 spans 14 amino acids. From the reads, TCRdb called clonotypes with MiXCR, one entry per CDR3 protein. The sample holds around 710,000 distinct CDR3 sequences, 25% to 30% seen once. About this clonotype itself: Its specificity is unknown.

Sample: cultured CD8+ T cells from PBMCs, taken from culture after CMV antigen stimulation. This clonotype was sampled from a human donor in good health (CMV status not recorded). Some clones in this sample may be carry-over from other donors' samples. The chain uses TRBV7-3 and TRBJ2-1; D is possibly TRBD1 or TRBD2 (5 bases each). CDR3 coding DNA: TGTGCCAGCAGCTTAATTTCGGGGCTTGATGAGCAGTTCTTC. Translating it yields CASSLISGLDEQFF.